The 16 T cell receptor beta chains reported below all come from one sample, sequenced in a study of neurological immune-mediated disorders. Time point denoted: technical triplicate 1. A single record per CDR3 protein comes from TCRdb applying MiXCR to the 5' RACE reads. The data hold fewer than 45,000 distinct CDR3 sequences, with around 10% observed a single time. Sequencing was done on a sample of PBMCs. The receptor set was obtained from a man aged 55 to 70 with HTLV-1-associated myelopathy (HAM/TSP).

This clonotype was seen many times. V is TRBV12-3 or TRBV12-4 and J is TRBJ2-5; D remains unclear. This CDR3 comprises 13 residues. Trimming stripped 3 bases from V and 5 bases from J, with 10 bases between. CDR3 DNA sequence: TGTGCCAGCAGTTTGTTTGGGATGGAGACCCAGTACTTC. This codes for CASSLFGMETQYF.

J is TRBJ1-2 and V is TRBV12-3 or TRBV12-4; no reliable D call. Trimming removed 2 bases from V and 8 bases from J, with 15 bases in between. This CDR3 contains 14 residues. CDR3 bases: TGTGCCAGCAGTTTATGGTCCGGGAGAGACGGCTACACCTTC. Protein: CASSLWSGRDGYTF.

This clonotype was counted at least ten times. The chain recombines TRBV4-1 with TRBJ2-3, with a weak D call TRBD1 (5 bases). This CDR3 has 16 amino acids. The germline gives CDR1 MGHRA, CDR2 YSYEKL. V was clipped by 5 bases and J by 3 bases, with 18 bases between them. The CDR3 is CASSYPGHRRTDTQYF. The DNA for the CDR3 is TGCGCCAGCAGCTATCCAGGACACAGAAGGACAGATACGCAGTATTTT.

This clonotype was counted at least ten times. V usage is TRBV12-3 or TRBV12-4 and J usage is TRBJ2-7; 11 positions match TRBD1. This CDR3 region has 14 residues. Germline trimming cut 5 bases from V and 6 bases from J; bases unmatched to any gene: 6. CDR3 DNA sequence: TGTGCCAGCAGTCCGCGGGACAGGGGGTCCGAGCAGTACTTC. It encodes CASSPRDRGSEQYF.

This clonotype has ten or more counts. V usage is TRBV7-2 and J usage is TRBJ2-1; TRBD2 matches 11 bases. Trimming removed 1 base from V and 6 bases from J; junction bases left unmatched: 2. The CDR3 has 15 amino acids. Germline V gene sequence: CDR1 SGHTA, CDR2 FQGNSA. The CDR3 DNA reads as TGTGCCAGCAGCTTAGTAGCGGGAGGGCCCAATGAGCAGTTCTTC. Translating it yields CASSLVAGGPNEQFF.

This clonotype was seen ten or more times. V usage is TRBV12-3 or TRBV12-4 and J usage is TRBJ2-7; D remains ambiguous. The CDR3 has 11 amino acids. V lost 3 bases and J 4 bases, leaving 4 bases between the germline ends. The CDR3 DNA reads TGTGCCAGCAGTTTTGGGTACGAGCAGTACTTC. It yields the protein CASSFGYEQYF.

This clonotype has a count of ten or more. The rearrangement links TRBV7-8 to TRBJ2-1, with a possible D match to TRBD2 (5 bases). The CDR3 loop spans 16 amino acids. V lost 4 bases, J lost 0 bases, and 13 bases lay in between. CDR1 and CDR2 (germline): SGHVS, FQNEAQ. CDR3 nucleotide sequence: TGTGCCAGCAGCTCCTACCCTACTAGCTCCTACAATGAGCAGTTCTTC. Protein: CASSSYPTSSYNEQFF.

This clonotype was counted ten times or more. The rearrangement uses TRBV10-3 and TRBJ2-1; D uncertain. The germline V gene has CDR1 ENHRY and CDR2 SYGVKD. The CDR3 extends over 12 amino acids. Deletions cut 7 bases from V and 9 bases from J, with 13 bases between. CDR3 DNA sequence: TGTGCCATCACCGAGGTGGGCCTTGAGCAGTTCTTC. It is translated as CAITEVGLEQFF.

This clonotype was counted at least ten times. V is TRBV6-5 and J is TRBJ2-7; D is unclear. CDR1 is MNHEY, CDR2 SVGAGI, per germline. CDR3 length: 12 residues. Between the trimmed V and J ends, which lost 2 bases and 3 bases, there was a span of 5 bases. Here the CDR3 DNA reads TGTGCCAGCAGTTACGCTAGCTACGAGCAGTACTTC. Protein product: CASSYASYEQYF.

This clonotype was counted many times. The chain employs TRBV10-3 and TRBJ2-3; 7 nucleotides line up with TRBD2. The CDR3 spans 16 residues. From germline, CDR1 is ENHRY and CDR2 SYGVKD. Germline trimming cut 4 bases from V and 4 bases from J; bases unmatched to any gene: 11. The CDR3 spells CAISAPSGAVADTQYF. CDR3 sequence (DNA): TGTGCCATCAGTGCGCCTAGCGGAGCAGTGGCAGATACGCAGTATTTT.

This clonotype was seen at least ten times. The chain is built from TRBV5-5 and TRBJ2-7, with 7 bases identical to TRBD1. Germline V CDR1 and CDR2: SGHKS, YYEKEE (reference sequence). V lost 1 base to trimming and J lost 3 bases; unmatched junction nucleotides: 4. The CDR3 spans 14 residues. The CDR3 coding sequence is TGTGCCAGCAGCTTGCGGGCAGGGGGCTACGAGCAGTACTTC. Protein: CASSLRAGGYEQYF.

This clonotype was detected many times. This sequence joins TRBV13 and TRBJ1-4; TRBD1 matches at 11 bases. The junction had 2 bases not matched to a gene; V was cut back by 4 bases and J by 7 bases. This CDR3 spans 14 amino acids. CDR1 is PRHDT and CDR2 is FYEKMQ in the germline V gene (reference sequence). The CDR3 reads CASSSGQGAEKLFF. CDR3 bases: TGTGCCAGCAGCTCCGGACAGGGGGCTGAAAAACTGTTTTTT.

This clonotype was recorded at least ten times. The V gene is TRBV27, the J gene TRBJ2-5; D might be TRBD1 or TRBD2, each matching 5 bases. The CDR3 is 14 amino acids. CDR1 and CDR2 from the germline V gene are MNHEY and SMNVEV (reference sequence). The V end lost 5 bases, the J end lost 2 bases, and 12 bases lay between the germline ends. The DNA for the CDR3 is TGTGCCAGCAGTACCGACAGAGGGCAAGAGACCCAGTACTTC. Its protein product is CASSTDRGQETQYF.

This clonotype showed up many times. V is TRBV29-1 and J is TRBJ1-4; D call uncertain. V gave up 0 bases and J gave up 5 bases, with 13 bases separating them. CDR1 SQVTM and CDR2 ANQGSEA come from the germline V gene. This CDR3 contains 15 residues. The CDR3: CSVEEGSRKNEKLFF. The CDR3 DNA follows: TGCAGCGTTGAAGAAGGATCGCGGAAAAATGAAAAACTGTTTTTT.

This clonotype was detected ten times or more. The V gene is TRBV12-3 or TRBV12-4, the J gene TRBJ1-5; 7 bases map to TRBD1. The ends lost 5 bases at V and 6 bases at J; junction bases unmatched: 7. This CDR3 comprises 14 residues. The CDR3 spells CASSPTGPSQPQHF. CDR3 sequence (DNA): TGTGCCAGCAGTCCGACAGGGCCCAGTCAGCCCCAGCATTTT.

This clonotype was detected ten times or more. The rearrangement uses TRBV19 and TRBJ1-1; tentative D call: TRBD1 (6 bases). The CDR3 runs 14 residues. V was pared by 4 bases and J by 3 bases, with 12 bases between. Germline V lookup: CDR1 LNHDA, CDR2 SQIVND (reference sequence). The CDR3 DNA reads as TGTGCCAGTAGTAGGTCCGGGGGCGACACTGAAGCTTTCTTT. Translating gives CASSRSGGDTEAFF.